The present entry profiles one TCR beta chain with its context. Its antigen is currently unknown. In the PCR, 60 Vbeta and 13 Jbeta primers were used. Data came from immunoSEQ multiplex PCR; TCRdb stores just in-frame clones and leaves some out. The sample includes about 190,000 clones, 77% of them seen just once. This sample is part of a study of cytomegalovirus exposure and HLA in healthy donors. The study's findings and limits: Many donors shared some public TCRs, even though most TCR sequences were rare. Compared with the roughly 700-donor mean, an Asian-associated ancestry cluster reportedly had fewer N-insertions, according to a later analysis.

CDR3 length equals 14 residues. The junction had 5 bases not matched to a gene; V was cut back by 5 bases and J by 5 bases. Germline CDR1 and CDR2: SGHTA and FQGNSA. The chain employs TRBV7-2 and TRBJ1-5; 8 nucleotides match TRBD1. The sequence derives from a woman in her 30s in good health and CMV-seropositive. Specimen: PBMCs. Written as DNA, the CDR3 is TGTGCCAGCAGCCGACAGGGGTTTGATCAGCCCCAGCATTTT. This translates into CASSRQGFDQPQHF.